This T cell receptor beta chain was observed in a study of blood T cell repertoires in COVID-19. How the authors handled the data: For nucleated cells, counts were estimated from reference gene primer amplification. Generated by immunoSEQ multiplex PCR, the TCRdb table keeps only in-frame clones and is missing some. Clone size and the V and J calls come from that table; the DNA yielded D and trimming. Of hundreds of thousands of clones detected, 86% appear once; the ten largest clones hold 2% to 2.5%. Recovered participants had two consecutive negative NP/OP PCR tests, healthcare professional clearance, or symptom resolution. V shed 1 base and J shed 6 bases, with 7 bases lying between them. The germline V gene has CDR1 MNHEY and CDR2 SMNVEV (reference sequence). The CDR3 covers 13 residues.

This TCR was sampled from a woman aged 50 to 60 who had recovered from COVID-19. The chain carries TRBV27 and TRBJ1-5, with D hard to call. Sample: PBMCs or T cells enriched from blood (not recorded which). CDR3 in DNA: TGTGCCAGCAGTTTATGGCTTGGTCAGCCCCAGCATTTT. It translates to CASSLWLGQPQHF.